The TCR beta chain under discussion was sequenced for a study of CD8+ T cells in alopecia areata (dated by TCRdb to the late 2010s). For context, the study as a whole: The treated patients took part in an open-label pilot trial in which moderate-to-severe alopecia areata was treated with oral tofacitinib at 5 to 10 mg twice daily. The SALT score, which quantifies the percentage of affected scalp surface area, was used to measure disease severity in treated patients. Scalp tissue and sorted CD4+ and CD8+ peripheral blood T cells from patchy and totalis/universalis alopecia areata patients and from healthy controls were covered by human TCRbeta sequencing. Tofacitinib was administered for 6 to 18 months, and 6 months of follow-up off drug were then conducted to assess delayed response and recurrence. Biopsies were taken from tofacitinib-treated patients at baseline and again at 4 and 24 weeks into treatment, and several of those patients also had a later scalp biopsy. TCRbeta CDR3 regions were amplified by immunoSEQ multiplex PCR with 35 Vbeta forward and 13 Jbeta reverse primers. The study used high-throughput TCRbeta sequencing to examine T cell clonal expansion in alopecia areata, in both the C3H/HeJ mouse model and human patients. Scalp clonality was compared across normal scalp (n=4), patchy alopecia areata scalp (n=8), and alopecia totalis/universalis scalp (n=8). RNA was extracted with the PAXgene miRNA kit for fixed scalp, the miRNeasy kit for PBMCs, and the RNeasy kit for mouse skin.

From cysteine to phenylalanine, the CDR3 is 14 amino acids long. Just the 42-base CDR3 DNA is kept, in frame starting at base 1. CDR1 is given as GTSNPN and CDR2 as SVGIG, both from the germline V gene (reference sequence). Trimming leaves V shorter by 1 base and J shorter by 6 bases, with the junction holding 6 bases beyond the gene matches. The protocol used for the library was the immunoSEQ multiplex PCR assay. For TCR sequencing, RNA was extracted from every sample and reverse transcribed into cDNA to serve as template. SuperScript III was used for first-strand cDNA synthesis, primed with a 2:1 mix of oligo-dT and random hexamers. Amplification bias was assessed with a synthetic immune receptor repertoire, and residual bias was removed computationally. The study's own analysis went as follows. Raw reads were preprocessed for error removal, and CDR3 was defined according to IMGT conventions as running from the conserved cysteine to phenylalanine. Clonality was calculated as 1 minus Shannon entropy normalized by log2 of the number of productive unique TCRs. CD4 or CD8 identity of scalp clones was inferred by cross-referencing scalp TCRbeta sequences with sorted blood CD4 and CD8 repertoires. What TCRdb holds here is the immuneACCESS table cut down to in-frame rearrangements. Part of the clones is not present; checked against another copy, under half of the missing clones reflect an unresolved V gene, and the others are unexplained. V and J calls and clone size are as listed in that table; D and trimming were resolved from the DNA. This sample lists under 110,000 clones; just under 60% were detected once. Of the sample, around 17% falls within the top ten clones.

A word on this clone: Its antigen is currently not known. There are no base qualities to consult, and no much larger clone falls within one base.

The treatment or condition label for this specimen denotes: oral pan-JAK inhibitor, 5-10 mg twice daily. Lesional scalp punch biopsies and peripheral blood were obtained from alopecia areata patients. PBMCs were isolated by density centrifugation and stained for CD3, CD4 and CD8, after which CD4+ and CD8+ T cells were sorted on a FACSAria. Study-level results and caveats: Many expanded lesional clones persisted in scalp and blood during tofacitinib treatment, which may partly explain relapse after stopping treatment. Shared TCR sequences between patients were less evident than in mice, which may be partly attributable to HLA diversity in the patient population. Because the treated cohort was small and had only one nonresponder, larger studies are needed to examine links between baseline CD8+ expansion and response. Scalp TCR repertoire analysis is complicated because resident alphabeta T cells in normal human skin are also sequenced, whereas mouse skin is dominated by gammadelta T cells. Compared with normal scalp, lesional scalp had higher clonality and more expanded CD8+ clones, particularly in alopecia totalis/universalis, a pattern that suggests antigenic drive. Tofacitinib significantly decreased scalp clonality and the number of expanded CD8+ clones among the top 100 scalp clones.

The receptor comes from a human donor with alopecia areata. The specimen comprised CD8+ T cells sorted from blood, sampled at approximately week 60, from a patient treated with tofacitinib. This chain is built from TRBV30 and TRBJ1-5, and TRBD1 aligns with 7 junction nucleotides. The nucleotide sequence is given as TGTGCCTGGAGTGGGGAAGGGGGCACTCAGCCCCAGCATTTT. It translates to CAWSGEGGTQPQHF.